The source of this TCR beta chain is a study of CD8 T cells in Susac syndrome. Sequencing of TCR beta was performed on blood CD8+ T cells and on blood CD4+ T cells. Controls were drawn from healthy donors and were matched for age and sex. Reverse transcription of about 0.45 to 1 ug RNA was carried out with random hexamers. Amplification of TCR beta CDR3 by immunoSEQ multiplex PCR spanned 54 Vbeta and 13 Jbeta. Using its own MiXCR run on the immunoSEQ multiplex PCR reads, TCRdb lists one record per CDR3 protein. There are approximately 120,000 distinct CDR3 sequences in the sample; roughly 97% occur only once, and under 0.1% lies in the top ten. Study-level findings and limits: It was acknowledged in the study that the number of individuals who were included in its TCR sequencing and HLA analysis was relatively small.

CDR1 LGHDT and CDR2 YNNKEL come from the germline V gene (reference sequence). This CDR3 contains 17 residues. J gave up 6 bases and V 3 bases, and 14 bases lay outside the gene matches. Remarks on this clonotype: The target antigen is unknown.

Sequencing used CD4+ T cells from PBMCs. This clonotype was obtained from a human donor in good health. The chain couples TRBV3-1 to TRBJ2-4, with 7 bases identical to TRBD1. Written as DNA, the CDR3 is TGTGCCAGCAGCCAGAAGAGACAGGGCGCTTGGGTAAACATTCAGTACTTC. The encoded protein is CASSQKRQGAWVNIQYF.